This passage covers 11 T cell receptor beta chains from one sample sequenced in a study of blood T cells in healthy people across ages. Sample-barcoded 5' priming and a J-beta primer mix drove a second PCR of roughly 6 to 12 cycles. One entry per CDR3 protein, called by TCRdb with MiXCR from the 5' RACE reads. In the table there are 540,000 or so distinct CDR3 sequences, more than 20% of which are singletons. This sample was also put to use in a study of T cells of mothers and their children.

Sequencing used blood. Receptors originate from a boy aged 5-17 years in good health.

The chain employs TRBV7-3 and TRBJ2-3; TRBD2 matches 9 bases. The CDR3 has 15 residues. The V segment lost 0 bases and the J segment 6 bases; nucleotides outside the gene matches: 4. Germline loops: CDR1 SGHTA, CDR2 FQGTGA. The CDR3 nucleotides read TGTGCCAGCAGCTTAACGAGCGGGAGGTGGGATACGCAGTATTTT. The encoded protein is CASSLTSGRWDTQYF.

This clonotype has only a few counts. The chain is built from TRBV14 and TRBJ2-1, with D maybe TRBD2 (6 bases). Germline V gene lookup returns CDR1 SGHDN and CDR2 FVKESK. The CDR3 has 17 residues. Trimming pared 0 bases from V and 4 bases from J, leaving 16 bases between. CDR3 region: CASSQEEGTAIYNEQFF. CDR3 DNA: TGTGCCAGCAGCCAAGAGGAGGGCACAGCAATTTACAATGAGCAGTTCTTC.

This clonotype was seen more than once but under ten times. This chain connects TRBV7-9 to TRBJ2-5; TRBD2 aligns across 10 bases. The better agreement between TRBJ2-1 and the DNA end casts doubt on the J call. CDR1 SEHNR and CDR2 FQNEAQ come from the germline V gene (reference sequence). The CDR3 is 13 residues long. CDR3 DNA sequence: TGTGCCAGCAGCCCAGGACTAGCGGACTTCCAGTTCTTC. Amino acids: CASSPGLADFQFF.

This clonotype was seen a handful of times. This chain connects TRBV6-1 to TRBJ1-1, with 9 bases aligning to TRBD1. V lost 6 bases to trimming and J lost 4 bases; unmatched junction nucleotides: 6. The CDR3 has 14 amino acids. Germline loops: CDR1 MNHNS, CDR2 SASEGT. The CDR3 region is CASRDRGTRTEAFF. DNA of the CDR3: TGTGCCAGCAGGGACAGGGGAACCCGCACTGAAGCTTTCTTT.

This clonotype was detected only a few times. The chain carries TRBV28 and TRBJ2-7, with 13 positions matching TRBD2. The CDR3 contains 19 residues. The germline V gene has CDR1 MDHEN and CDR2 SYDVKM. With V trimmed by 3 bases and J by 2 bases, 13 bases remained unmatched. The DNA of the CDR3 is TGTGCCAGCAGTTTTACAATCGGACTAGCGGGAGAGGTAACCTACGAGCAGTACTTC. Translating it yields CASSFTIGLAGEVTYEQYF.

The CDR3 sequence is CASAKTAGVGDTQYF. Written as DNA, the CDR3 is TGCGCCAGCGCTAAGACGGCGGGAGTAGGAGATACGCAGTATTTT. This chain uses TRBV4-1 with TRBJ2-3, with TRBD2 matching over 7 bases. Germline CDR1 reads MGHRA; CDR2 reads YSYEKL. J was trimmed by 5 bases and V by 8 bases; bases with no gene match: 13. This CDR3 region has 15 residues.

The chain joins TRBV11-2 to TRBJ1-1; no clear D. The germline CDR1 and CDR2 sequences are SGHAT and FQNNGV. The CDR3 contains 12 residues. V lost 7 bases, J lost 7 bases, and 13 bases lay in between. CDR3 amino acids: CASNIGTGEAFF. The CDR3 DNA is TGTGCCAGCAACATCGGCACGGGTGAAGCTTTCTTT.

This clonotype was found a few times. This chain links TRBV28 with TRBJ2-5; 11 bases align to TRBD2. Germline trimming cut 1 base from V and 5 bases from J; bases unmatched to any gene: 6. Germline assignment: CDR1 MDHEN and CDR2 SYDVKM. The CDR3 totals 16 residues. CDR3 nucleotide sequence: TGTGCCAGCAGTTTATATCTAGCGGGGGGTTGGGAGACCCAGTACTTC. It specifies CASSLYLAGGWETQYF. The variable domain in full, completed from reference TRBV28 and TRBJ2-5, reads DVKVTQSSRYLVKRTGEKVFLECVQDMDHENMFWYRQDPGLGLRLIYFSYDVKMKEKGDIPEGYSVSREKKERFSLILESASTNQTSMYLCASSLYLAGGWETQYFGPGTRLLVL.

This clonotype was seen more than once but under ten times. The CDR3: CASSLTRLAGTRTYEQYF. CDR3 DNA: TGTGCCAGCAGCTTAACGCGGCTAGCGGGTACGAGGACCTACGAGCAGTACTTC. The chain is built from TRBV7-3 and TRBJ2-7, with 8 bases fitting TRBD2. The ends lost 0 bases at V and 2 bases at J; junction bases unmatched: 12. This CDR3 is 18 amino acids long. Per germline, CDR1 SGHTA and CDR2 FQGTGA.

The chain couples TRBV19 to TRBJ1-4, with 8 positions matching TRBD1. Germline CDR1 and CDR2: LNHDA and SQIVND (reference sequence). The CDR3 spans 15 residues. V dropped 6 bases and J dropped 6; count of bases not matched to a gene: 9. In DNA form, the CDR3 reads TGTGCCAGTAGCCTAAGACAGGGGATTGATGAAAAACTGTTTTTT. Encoded protein: CASSLRQGIDEKLFF.

As for this clonotype: Germline and junction disagree at one end, which may indicate a read error. This rearrangement joins TRBV7-6 to TRBJ2-5; 8 nucleotides match TRBD2. Germline CDR1 is SGHVS and CDR2 is FNYEAQ. The CDR3 loop spans 19 amino acids. Here the CDR3 DNA reads TGTGCCAGCAGCTTCCCCAAGTGGGGCCAGCGGGGGAGAAAAGAGGCCCAGTACTTC. It yields the protein CASSFPKWGQRGRKEAQYF.